The 14 T cell receptor beta chains in this list originate from one sample, sequenced in a study of cytomegalovirus exposure and HLA in healthy donors. The assay was immunoSEQ multiplex PCR, and TCRdb's table has in-frame clones only and misses some. This table has 200,000 to 250,000 clones, 87% appearing once. The sequenced material came from PBMCs. Receptor source: a woman under 30 in good health and CMV-seropositive.

V is TRBV5-1 and J is TRBJ2-5; the D gene is possibly TRBD2 (6 bases). CDR1 is SGHRS, CDR2 YFSETQ, per germline. There are 13 residues in the CDR3. V was trimmed by 5 bases and J by 1 base, leaving 9 bases between them. CDR3 region: CASSLAAQETQYF. The CDR3 DNA sequence: TGCGCCAGCAGTTTAGCGGCCCAAGAGACCCAGTACTTC. The full variable domain, its missing parts supplied by reference TRBV5-1 and TRBJ2-5, is KAGVTQTPRYLIKTRGQQVTLSCSPISGHRSVSWYQQTPGQGLQFLFEYFSETQRNKGNFPGRFSGRQFSNSRSEMNVSTLELGDSALYLCASSLAAQETQYFGPGTRLLVL.

The CDR3 reads CASSSGQGSSYNEQFF. Written as DNA, the CDR3 is TGTGCCAGCAGCTCCGGACAGGGGAGCTCCTACAATGAGCAGTTCTTC. This chain links TRBV9 with TRBJ2-1; 9 bases line up with TRBD1. Germline CDR1 and CDR2: SGDLS and YYNGEE. V dropped 4 bases and J dropped 0; count of bases not matched to a gene: 5. CDR3 size: 16 residues.

The chain has TRBV27 and TRBJ2-1, with D tentatively TRBD1 (6 bases). The CDR3 runs 13 residues. Looked up from germline, CDR1 is MNHEY and CDR2 is SMNVEV (reference sequence). Deletions cut 5 bases from V and 3 bases from J, with 8 bases between. CDR3 in DNA: TGTGCCAGCAGTCGAGGGGGCTACAATGAGCAGTTCTTC. As protein: CASSRGGYNEQFF.

This clone appeared once. The CDR3 sequence is CASSSGNQPQHF. For the CDR3, the DNA is TGTGCCAGCAGCTCAGGCAATCAGCCCCAGCATTTT. This sequence joins TRBV5-6 and TRBJ1-5; D remains unclear. V was clipped by 3 bases and J by 2 bases, with 3 bases between them. CDR3 size: 12 residues. Germline V CDR1 and CDR2: SGHDT, YYEEEE.

The V and J genes are TRBV15 and TRBJ1-2; the D is unclear. The V and J ends lost 5 bases and 2 bases respectively, with 12 bases between them. This CDR3 has 14 residues. From germline, CDR1 is LNHNV and CDR2 YYDKDF (reference sequence). CDR3 DNA sequence: TGTGCCACCAGCCCGCTGGCCTCCAACTATGGCTACACCTTC. Amino acid sequence: CATSPLASNYGYTF.

This clone has a single count. The chain has TRBV6-6 and TRBJ1-1; D not resolved. CDR3 length equals 14 residues. V was clipped by 6 bases and J by 5 bases, with 16 bases between them. Germline values: CDR1 MNHNY, CDR2 SVGAGI (reference sequence). In nucleotides, the CDR3 is TGTGCCAGCAGCATTCCCGGGATACGGACTGAAGCTTTCTTT. This translates into CASSIPGIRTEAFF.

The chain combines TRBV29-1 with TRBJ2-1; D is uncertain. Germline CDR1 SQVTM, CDR2 ANQGSEA. This CDR3 has 13 residues. V lost 7 bases to trimming and J lost 6 bases, with 16 bases between them. CDR3 sequence (DNA): TGCAGCGCTATTTCGTCGCCCGGCAATGAGCAGTTCTTC. Protein sequence: CSAISSPGNEQFF.

CDR3 nucleotides: TGTGCCAGCAGCCAACTCAGGGGGAAGGACTATGGCTACACCTTC. Translating it yields CASSQLRGKDYGYTF. This chain joins TRBV14 and TRBJ1-2, with TRBD1 matching 7 bases. CDR1 is SGHDN, CDR2 FVKESK, per germline. The CDR3 spans 15 residues. V lost 2 bases to trimming and J lost 3 bases; unmatched junction nucleotides: 6.

The V and J genes are TRBV5-1 and TRBJ2-3; the match to TRBD2 covers 9 bases. This CDR3 region has 18 residues. CDR1 is SGHRS, CDR2 YFSETQ, per germline. Trimming cost V 0 bases and J 0 bases; bases outside gene matches: 8. DNA of the CDR3: TGCGCCAGCAGCTTGGCCCCCACTAGCGGGTCTAGCACAGATACGCAGTATTTT. Amino acid sequence: CASSLAPTSGSSTDTQYF.

V usage is TRBV7-6 and J usage is TRBJ1-1, with D maybe TRBD1 (5 bases). This CDR3 has 14 residues. Germline CDR1 and CDR2: SGHVS and FNYEAQ. V shed 4 bases and J shed 7 bases, with 16 bases lying between them. CDR3 sequence: CASSSWGGGIEAFF. In DNA, the CDR3 is TGTGCCAGCAGCTCCTGGGGGGGAGGAATTGAAGCTTTCTTT.

In the case of this clone: The same CDR3 can be traced to other DNA sequences in this sample. The rearrangement links TRBV6-1 to TRBJ2-7, with 7 bases matching TRBD1. The CDR3 covers 12 residues. Per germline, CDR1 MNHNS and CDR2 SASEGT. With V trimmed by 4 bases and J by 3 bases, 0 bases remained unmatched. CDR3 DNA sequence: TGTGCCAGCAGTGGACAGGGCTACGAGCAGTACTTC. Translating it yields CASSGQGYEQYF.

This clone has just one count. The J gene is TRBJ2-1, the V gene TRBV5-1, with D possibly matching TRBD1 (5 bases). The V and J ends lost 5 bases and 5 bases respectively, with 11 bases between them. CDR1 is SGHRS and CDR2 is YFSETQ in the germline V gene. The CDR3 consists of 13 residues. The CDR3 loop is CASSFWGHNEQFF. CDR3 in DNA: TGCGCCAGCAGTTTCTGGGGCCACAATGAGCAGTTCTTC.

This sequence joins TRBV23-1 and TRBJ1-5, with TRBD1 matching over 9 bases. TRBV23-1 is an open reading frame whose function is uncertain. V gave up 8 bases and J gave up 4 bases; unmatched junction bases: 12. CDR3 length equals 16 residues. The CDR3 region is CASGEGNRGPNQPQHF. The CDR3 nucleotides are TGCGCCAGCGGCGAAGGAAACAGGGGGCCTAATCAGCCCCAGCATTTT.

V usage is TRBV6-1 and J usage is TRBJ2-3; D call uncertain. Germline CDR1 MNHNS, CDR2 SASEGT. Trimming shortened V by 7 bases and J by 0 bases, and 11 bases separated the two germline ends. The CDR3 contains 14 residues. CDR3 loop: CASTAVPSTDTQYF. As DNA, the CDR3 is TGTGCCAGCACGGCGGTGCCTAGCACAGATACGCAGTATTTT.